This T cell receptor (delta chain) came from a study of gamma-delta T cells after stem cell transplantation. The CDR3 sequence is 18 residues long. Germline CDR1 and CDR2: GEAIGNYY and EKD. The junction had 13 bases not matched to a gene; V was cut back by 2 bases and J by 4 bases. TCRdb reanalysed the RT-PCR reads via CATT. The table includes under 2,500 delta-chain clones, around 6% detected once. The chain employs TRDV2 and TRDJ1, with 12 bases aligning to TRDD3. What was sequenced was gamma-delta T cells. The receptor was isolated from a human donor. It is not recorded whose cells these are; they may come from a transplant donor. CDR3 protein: CACDIMELGDTGDDKLIF. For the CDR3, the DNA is TGTGCCTGTGACATCATGGAACTGGGGGATACCGGGGACGATAAACTCATCTTT.